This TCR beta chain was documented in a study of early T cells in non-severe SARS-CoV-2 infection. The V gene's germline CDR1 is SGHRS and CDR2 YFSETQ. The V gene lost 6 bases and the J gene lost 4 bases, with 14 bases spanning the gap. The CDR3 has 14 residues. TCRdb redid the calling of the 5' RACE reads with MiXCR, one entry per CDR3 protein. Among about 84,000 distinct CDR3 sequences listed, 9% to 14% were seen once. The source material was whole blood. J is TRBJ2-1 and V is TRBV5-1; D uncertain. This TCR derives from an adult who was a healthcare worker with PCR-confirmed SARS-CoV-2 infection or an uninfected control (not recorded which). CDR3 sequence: CASTWWADYNEQFF. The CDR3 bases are TGCGCCAGCACCTGGTGGGCAGATTACAATGAGCAGTTCTTC.